The 19 T cell receptor beta chains below come from one sample, sequenced in a study of molecular identifiers for immune sequencing clone quantification. TCRdb reprocessed the PCR reads with MiXCR, giving one entry per CDR3 protein. Among approximately 60,000 distinct CDR3 sequences, about a fifth were seen once, and the ten largest hold around 1.4%. Source material: naive CD8+ T cells from blood, with Jurkat cell RNA spiked in. The subset is: FACS-sorted CD8+CD4-CCR7+CD45RA+ naive T cells. The receptors derive from a human donor in good health. Some libraries in this study had Jurkat cell RNA spiked in.

This clonotype was seen repeatedly, ten times or more. The chain combines TRBV7-9 with TRBJ2-3; D possibly corresponds to TRBD2 (5 bases). Trimming removed 5 bases from V and 2 bases from J, with 17 bases in between. This CDR3 has 16 amino acids. Germline V lookup: CDR1 SEHNR, CDR2 FQNEAQ (reference sequence). For the CDR3, the DNA is TGTGCCAGCAGCCTGGACTTGACCGCCTTCACAGATACGCAGTATTTT. Translated: CASSLDLTAFTDTQYF.

This clonotype was seen ten or more times. This sequence joins TRBV5-1 and TRBJ1-1; 9 nucleotides line up with TRBD1. The length of the CDR3 is 18 residues. V was pared by 1 base and J by 5 bases, with 15 bases of the junction left unmatched. Per the germline V gene, CDR1 is SGHRS and CDR2 is YFSETQ. The CDR3 loop is CASSLLLRDREGRTEAFF. Written as DNA, the CDR3 is TGCGCCAGCAGCTTGCTACTGCGGGACAGGGAAGGACGGACTGAAGCTTTCTTT. The entire variable domain, with the rest obtained from reference TRBV5-1 and TRBJ1-1, is as follows: KAGVTQTPRYLIKTRGQQVTLSCSPISGHRSVSWYQQTPGQGLQFLFEYFSETQRNKGNFPGRFSGRQFSNSRSEMNVSTLELGDSALYLCASSLLLRDREGRTEAFFGQGTRLTVV.

This clonotype was seen repeatedly, ten times or more. The genes are TRBV6-1 and TRBJ1-1, with D possibly TRBD1 on 6 matching bases. CDR3 length: 13 residues. Germline values: CDR1 MNHNS, CDR2 SASEGT. V shed 2 bases and J shed 7 bases, with 11 bases lying between them. As DNA, the CDR3 is TGTGCCAGCAGTGAACCGGGGGGCAGTGAAGCTTTCTTT. Protein: CASSEPGGSEAFF.

In this sample, this clonotype turned up many times. The chain carries TRBV2 and TRBJ2-1; D remains unclear. This CDR3 spans 13 amino acids. V lost 7 bases and J lost 8, with 15 bases in between. Germline lookup yields CDR1 SNHLY and CDR2 FYNNEI. The CDR3 loop is CASTQKPWDEQFF. The CDR3 bases are TGTGCCAGCACCCAAAAGCCCTGGGATGAGCAGTTCTTC.

This clonotype was found many times. This chain connects TRBV7-2 to TRBJ2-7, with D possibly being TRBD1 (8 bases). The CDR3 sequence is 14 residues long. V was clipped by 6 bases and J by 4 bases, with 16 bases between them. Germline CDR1 reads SGHTA; CDR2 reads FQGNSA. The chain's CDR3 is CASSHNRGGYEQYF. The DNA of the CDR3 is TGTGCCAGCAGTCATAACAGGGGGGGGTACGAGCAGTACTTC.

V is TRBV12-3 or TRBV12-4 and J is TRBJ2-7; D not certain. There are 13 residues in the CDR3. V shed 1 base and J shed 0 bases, with 4 bases lying between them. The CDR3 DNA reads TGTGCCAGCAGTTTAGTCATCTCCTACGAGCAGTACTTC. Translation gives CASSLVISYEQYF.

This clonotype has ten or more counts. The gene calls are TRBV12-3 or TRBV12-4 and TRBJ1-6; a possible D gene is TRBD1 (6 bases). V lost 3 bases, J lost 7 bases, and 25 bases lay in between. The CDR3 has 19 residues. CDR3 residues: CASSFSGRTVKGVNSPLHF. Here the CDR3 DNA reads TGTGCCAGCAGTTTTTCGGGGAGGACAGTTAAGGGGGTAAATTCACCCCTCCACTTT.

This clonotype was seen repeatedly, ten times or more. This chain links TRBV2 with TRBJ1-1; no reliable D call. With 5 bases removed from V and 6 bases from J, the gap between germline ends came to 19 bases. Germline CDR1 SNHLY, CDR2 FYNNEI. The CDR3 consists of 15 residues. Here the CDR3 DNA reads TGTGCCAGCAGTACGGAAAGTGAACAAAGGTCTGAAGCTTTCTTT. Protein sequence: CASSTESEQRSEAFF.

The sample holds many counts of this clonotype. The chain uses TRBV29-1 and TRBJ2-2; no firm D call. Germline loops: CDR1 SQVTM, CDR2 ANQGSEA. The ends were cut back, 2 bases at V and 0 bases at J, with 4 bases in the middle. The CDR3 length is 13 residues. The CDR3 spells CSVEQANTGELFF. The CDR3 coding sequence is TGCAGCGTTGAACAGGCGAACACCGGGGAGCTGTTTTTT.

There are many counts of this clonotype. The V call is TRBV20-1, the J call TRBJ2-7; D possibly uses TRBD1 or TRBD2 (5 bases each). The CDR3 spans 15 residues. Germline CDR1 reads DFQATT; CDR2 reads SNEGSKA (reference sequence). Between the trimmed V and J ends, which lost 1 base and 0 bases, there was a span of 13 bases. The CDR3 sequence is CSARGTGTSSYEQYF. CDR3 nucleotide sequence: TGCAGTGCTAGAGGGACCGGGACCAGCTCCTACGAGCAGTACTTC.

For this clonotype: A much more abundant neighbour one base away suggests this may be a read error. The rearrangement joins TRBV11-3 to TRBJ1-1, with D possibly matching TRBD1 (5 bases). The CDR3 consists of 17 residues. V lost 1 base to trimming and J lost 0 bases, with 15 bases between them. Germline V CDR1 and CDR2: SGHNT, YENEEA. Here the CDR3 DNA reads TGTGCCAGCAGCTTAGGTCCGGGGGTTGCCCTGAACACTGAAGCTTTCTTT. This translates into CASSLGPGVALNTEAFF.

As concerns this clonotype: Being one base from a much bigger clone, this may be a read error. V usage is TRBV15 and J usage is TRBJ1-5; D is ambiguous. The CDR3 extends over 14 amino acids. Germline values: CDR1 LNHNV, CDR2 YYDKDF (reference sequence). CDR3 bases: TGTGCCGCCAGCAGAGCGAGGCTCAATCAGCCCCAGCATTTT. As protein: CAASRARLNQPQHF.

The V gene is TRBV5-6, the J gene TRBJ2-7, with 10 bases aligning to TRBD2. V lost 3 bases and J lost 7; bases outside the gene matches: 13. Germline lookup yields CDR1 SGHDT and CDR2 YYEEEE. CDR3 length: 16 amino acids. The CDR3 coding sequence is TGTGCCAGCAGCTACCTCCGCAAAATAGCGGGAGGAGAGCAGTACTTC. This gives the protein CASSYLRKIAGGEQYF.

This clonotype was observed many times. CDR3 loop: CASSLLAGGFGEQYF. CDR3 sequence (DNA): TGTGCCAGCAGCTTATTAGCGGGAGGGTTCGGCGAGCAGTACTTC. The gene calls are TRBV7-6 and TRBJ2-7; 11 positions agree with TRBD2. The CDR3 spans 15 residues. Germline CDR1 and CDR2: SGHVS and FNYEAQ. Trimming cost V 2 bases and J 6 bases; bases outside gene matches: 6.

This clonotype was seen many times. This chain's CDR3 is CATSDFVQGNTGELFF. CDR3 sequence (DNA): TGTGCCACCAGTGATTTTGTCCAGGGGAACACCGGGGAGCTGTTTTTT. The genes are TRBV24-1 and TRBJ2-2; possibly TRBD1 for D (5 bases). This CDR3 region has 16 residues. CDR1 is KGHDR and CDR2 is SFDVKD in the germline V gene. The V end lost 1 base, the J end lost 1 base, and 9 bases lay between the germline ends.

This clonotype was seen a handful of times. This sequence may be a read error, since a much larger clone differs from it by one base. The rearrangement links TRBV6-5 to TRBJ2-7; weak D call: TRBD1 (5 bases). The CDR3 runs 16 residues. Trimming left V 0 bases short and J 3 bases short, with 15 bases between. Germline CDR1 reads MNHEY; CDR2 reads SVGAGI. CDR3 region: CASSYSDYQGSYEQYF. For the CDR3, the DNA is TGTGCCAGCAGTTACTCGGATTATCAGGGAAGCTACGAGCAGTACTTC.

This clonotype showed up many times. The chain carries TRBV12-3 or TRBV12-4 and TRBJ2-5, with 13 bases lining up with TRBD2. This CDR3 contains 16 residues. The V and J ends lost 6 bases and 1 base, in that order; junction bases with no gene match: 5. This chain's CDR3 is CASSPGLAGPQETQYF. The DNA of the CDR3 is TGTGCCAGCAGCCCGGGACTAGCGGGGCCCCAAGAGACCCAGTACTTC.

The chain recombines TRBV19 with TRBJ2-7; 10 bases are a match to TRBD1. Trimming took 5 bases from V and 3 from J; bases not matched to a gene: 4. This CDR3 spans 14 amino acids. Germline CDR1 is LNHDA and CDR2 is SQIVND (reference sequence). CDR3: CASSSGTGDYEQYF. The DNA of the CDR3 is TGTGCCAGTAGTTCCGGGACAGGGGACTACGAGCAGTACTTC.

Many counts were recorded for this clonotype. This chain links TRBV6-6 with TRBJ2-7, with D unclear. Germline V gene data show CDR1 as MNHNY and CDR2 as SVGAGI (reference sequence). V gave up 7 bases and J gave up 2 bases, with 9 bases separating them. CDR3 size: 12 residues. The DNA of the CDR3 is TGTGCCAGCATTGGCAGTGCCTACGAGCAGTACTTC. Its translation: CASIGSAYEQYF.